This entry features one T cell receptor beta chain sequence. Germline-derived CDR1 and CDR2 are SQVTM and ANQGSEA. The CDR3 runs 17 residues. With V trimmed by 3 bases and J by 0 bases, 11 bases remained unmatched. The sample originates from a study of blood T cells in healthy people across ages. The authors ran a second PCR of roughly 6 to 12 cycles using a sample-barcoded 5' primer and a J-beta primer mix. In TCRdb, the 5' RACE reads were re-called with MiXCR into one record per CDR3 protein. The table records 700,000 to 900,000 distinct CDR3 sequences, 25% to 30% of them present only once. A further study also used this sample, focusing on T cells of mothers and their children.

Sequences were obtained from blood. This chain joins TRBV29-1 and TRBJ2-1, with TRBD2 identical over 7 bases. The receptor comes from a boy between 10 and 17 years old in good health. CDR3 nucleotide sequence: TGCAGCGTTGAGGGACTACTCGTCCTGAGCTCCTACAATGAGCAGTTCTTC. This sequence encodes CSVEGLLVLSSYNEQFF.